This T cell receptor beta chain appears in the sequencing data of a study of CD8 T cells in Susac syndrome (dated by TCRdb to about 2019). Regarding the research as a whole: Of the Susac syndrome patients who were sequenced, 5 or 6 had clinically active disease and roughly eight were in clinical remission. At blood withdrawal, Susac syndrome patients were therapy-naive, treated with corticosteroids (with IVIg additionally given to some), or treated with IVIg alone. The clonality of the CD8+ T cell repertoire was compared across about 12 healthy donors, about 14 Susac syndrome patients and about 16 multiple sclerosis patients. The study used repertoire sequencing to test whether antigen drove CD8+ T cell activation and differentiation in Susac syndrome. What the authors observed across the whole study: Sixteen Susac-specific public clones were identified in the total CD8+ repertoire, and five Susac-specific public clones were identified in the CD8+ TEMRA repertoire. CD8+ repertoires in Susac syndrome showed clonal expansion, which was highest in CD8+ TEMRA cells and was greater in clinically active patients than in remitting patients. The study acknowledged that relatively few individuals were included in the TCR sequencing and HLA analysis.

RNA was extracted using the RNeasy kit, and roughly 0.45 to 1 ug of the RNA was reverse transcribed with random hexamers. The immunoSEQ multiplex PCR assay, which covers 54 Vbeta and 13 Jbeta segments, was used to amplify TCR beta CDR3 regions. PCR amplification bias was corrected by using a synthetic template baseline for primer optimization and computational correction. On the study's bioinformatics: Reads were annotated to V, D and J genes per IMGT and analyzed with immunoSEQ Analyzer, keeping only productive sequences. To calculate clonality, Shannon entropy was normalized by log2 of the number of productive unique sequences and then subtracted from one. Public and private clones were assessed among the 100 most prevalent clones of each patient and control. A clone was defined as Susac-specific if it was absent from the healthy and MS cohorts, from 1052 published viral clones and from other ImmuneACCESS disease sequences. The public reads were run again by TCRdb, first through fastp at Q25 and then through MiXCR, and only productive beta chains were kept. Each entry is one CDR3 protein sequence, shown with its most common DNA and genes. TCRdb, rather than the study authors, made the V and J calls. This sample gives some 26,000 distinct CDR3 sequences in total; 80% to 95% of them show up just once. The top ten clonotypes cover roughly 0.59% of the sample.

From a lookup of the germline V gene, CDR1 and CDR2 are MNHEY and SVGEGT. V loses 5 bases, J loses 7 bases, and the germline ends lie 20 bases apart. From its cysteine to its phenylalanine, the CDR3 spans 15 amino acids. The retained sequence is limited to the CDR3, 45 bases, with the frame set at the first base. Peripheral blood CD8+ and CD4+ T cells from healthy donors, Susac syndrome patients and multiple sclerosis patients were profiled by high-throughput TCR beta sequencing. Susac syndrome patients met recently defined diagnostic criteria for definite or probable disease. Bulk CD8+ and CD4+ T cells were purified magnetically by negative isolation, whereas CD8+ TEMRA cells were enriched by FACS. Blood was collected in EDTA tubes and processed within 24 hours, with PBMCs isolated through density gradient centrifugation. PBMCs intended for TCR sequencing were cryopreserved in liquid nitrogen and were subsequently thawed in a 37 degrees C water bath. A purity of at least 90% was achieved for sorted or isolated CD4+, CD8+ and CD8+ TEMRA cells.

In regard to this clonotype: Its antigen is not yet known. No base qualities exist here, and no much larger clone lies one base off it.

Source material: CD8+ T cells from PBMCs. This receptor was obtained from a human donor with Susac syndrome. This chain is built from TRBV6-2 or TRBV6-3 and TRBJ2-5, with the D gene call left open. The sequence in DNA is TGTGCCAGCAGTCCGGCCGTCATGAAGACTGGGACCCAGTACTTC. Its amino acids are CASSPAVMKTGTQYF.